A single sample is the source of the 30 T cell receptor beta chains below, sequenced in a study of blood T cell repertoires in COVID-19. Sequencing used immunoSEQ multiplex PCR; TCRdb keeps in-frame clones, though not all of them. The sample has about 150,000 clones, approximately 80% seen once; the top ten hold 7% to 10%. Sequenced sample: peripheral blood. The origin of the receptors is a human donor with acute or convalescent COVID-19. The donor label of this sample is uncertain.

The chain links TRBV2 to TRBJ2-1; 10 positions agree with TRBD2. Germline V gene lookup returns CDR1 SNHLY and CDR2 FYNNEI. Unmatched junction bases numbered 21, after V lost 8 bases and J lost 5 bases. This CDR3 is 19 amino acids long. The CDR3 DNA reads as TGTGCCAGCGACGGTTGGAGCGGGGGGGCCGGATCAATTAACAATGAGCAGTTCTTC. Translated, it gives CASDGWSGGAGSINNEQFF.

The chain uses TRBV3-1 (or the pseudogene TRBV3-2) and TRBJ2-3; 7 bases agree with TRBD2. J was trimmed by 4 bases and V by 5 bases; bases with no gene match: 0. The CDR3 loop spans 12 amino acids. CDR1 is LGHDT, CDR2 YNNKEL, per germline (reference sequence). The CDR3 nucleotides are TGTGCCAGCAGCGGGGGGGCAGATACGCAGTATTTT. This translates into CASSGGADTQYF.

The CDR3 is CASSIGGATNEKLFF. In DNA form, the CDR3 reads TGTGCCAGTAGTATAGGGGGAGCAACTAATGAAAAACTGTTTTTT. The chain uses TRBV19 and TRBJ1-4; D is unresolved. Germline CDR1 is LNHDA and CDR2 is SQIVND (reference sequence). The CDR3 spans 15 residues. Deletions cut 1 base from V and 0 bases from J, with 6 bases between.

The chain has TRBV10-1 and TRBJ1-1, with 9 bases fitting TRBD1. CDR3 length: 13 amino acids. From germline, CDR1 is WNHNN and CDR2 SYGVQD (reference sequence). V lost 5 bases to trimming and J lost 11 bases; unmatched junction nucleotides: 9. CDR3 region: CASSNWTGETAFF. In DNA, the CDR3 is TGCGCCAGCAGTAATTGGACAGGGGAGACGGCTTTCTTT.

J is TRBJ2-5 and V is TRBV15; 12 bases match TRBD2. The V and J ends lost 5 bases and 7 bases, in that order; junction bases with no gene match: 8. Germline lookup yields CDR1 LNHNV and CDR2 YYDKDF (reference sequence). This CDR3 is 15 amino acids long. The CDR3 loop is CATSSGLAGTGTQYF. Written as DNA, the CDR3 is TGTGCCACCAGCTCCGGACTAGCGGGGACCGGGACCCAGTACTTC.

This chain connects TRBV4-2 to TRBJ2-5, with 7 positions matching TRBD1. Germline V gene lookup returns CDR1 LGHNA and CDR2 YNFKEQ. J lost 3 bases, V lost 4 bases, and 8 bases had no gene match. The CDR3 sequence is 15 residues long. Here the CDR3 DNA reads TGTGCCAGCAGCCTCCGACGGGACAGAAAAGAGACCCAGTACTTC. Protein product: CASSLRRDRKETQYF.

The chain employs TRBV5-4 and TRBJ1-2; 8 bases are shared with TRBD1. This CDR3 contains 16 residues. Germline assignment: CDR1 SGHNT and CDR2 YYREEE (reference sequence). V lost 2 bases, J lost 2 bases, and 8 bases stayed unmatched. This CDR3 reads CASSLDRGFENYGYTF. DNA for the CDR3: TGTGCCAGCAGCTTAGACAGGGGATTTGAAAACTATGGCTACACCTTC.

The chain recombines TRBV29-1 with TRBJ2-7; D unresolved. The CDR3 length is 11 residues. V lost 0 bases and J lost 3, with 3 bases in between. The germline V gene encodes CDR1 SQVTM and CDR2 ANQGSEA. DNA of the CDR3: TGCAGCGTTGAAGACAACTACGAGCAGTACGTC. Its protein is CSVEDNYEQYV.

The chain employs TRBV19 and TRBJ1-1, with no clear D. V lost 0 bases to trimming and J lost 0 bases, with 11 bases between them. The CDR3 totals 16 residues. The germline CDR1 and CDR2 sequences are LNHDA and SQIVND (reference sequence). The CDR3 region is CASSIDPRRLNTEAFF. CDR3 bases: TGTGCCAGTAGTATAGATCCCCGCAGGTTGAACACTGAAGCTTTCTTT. Drawing the rest from reference TRBV19 and TRBJ1-1, the complete variable domain is DGGITQSPKYLFRKEGQNVTLSCEQNLNHDAMYWYRQDPGQGLRLIYYSQIVNDFQKGDIAEGYSVSREKKESFPLTVTSAQKNPTAFYLCASSIDPRRLNTEAFFGQGTRLTVV.

V is TRBV12-3 or TRBV12-4 and J is TRBJ1-2, with a possible D match to TRBD1 (6 bases). The CDR3 is 13 amino acids. Trimming shortened V by 3 bases and J by 5 bases, and 10 bases separated the two germline ends. CDR3: CASSLDRQYGYTF. The DNA for the CDR3 is TGTGCCAGCAGTTTGGACAGACAGTATGGCTACACCTTC.

This chain connects TRBV7-8 to TRBJ2-7, with D possibly matching TRBD1 (6 bases). Germline V lookup: CDR1 SGHVS, CDR2 FQNEAQ. Trimming cost V 1 base and J 2 bases, with 9 bases left between them. This CDR3 has 14 residues. The CDR3 protein is CASSLGRGPYEQYV. DNA for the CDR3: TGTGCCAGCAGCTTAGGCAGGGGACCCTACGAGCAGTACGTC.

J is TRBJ2-1 and V is TRBV29-1; D uncertain. The germline CDR1 and CDR2 sequences are SQVTM and ANQGSEA. CDR3 length equals 14 residues. V lost 8 bases, J lost 0 bases, and 14 bases lay in between. CDR3 sequence reads: CSHKKAGSYNEQFF. The CDR3 DNA follows: TGCAGCCACAAAAAGGCAGGCTCCTACAATGAGCAGTTCTTC.

This sequence joins TRBV19 and TRBJ1-5; a weak D match, TRBD1 (5 bases). Trimming cost V 6 bases and J 4 bases, with 19 bases left between them. The V gene's germline CDR1 is LNHDA and CDR2 SQIVND (reference sequence). The CDR3 loop spans 16 amino acids. CDR3 sequence (DNA): TGTGCCAGTAGCCCCGTGGCAGGGATAAGGAATCAGCCCCAGCATTTT. Protein sequence: CASSPVAGIRNQPQHF.

V and J are TRBV7-9 and TRBJ1-4; possible D gene TRBD1, 5 bases. V lost 4 bases and J 8 bases, leaving 14 bases between the germline ends. The CDR3 sequence is 14 residues long. The V gene's germline CDR1 is SEHNR and CDR2 FQNEAQ (reference sequence). The CDR3 sequence is CASSSRGGTEKLFF. The CDR3 DNA sequence: TGTGCCAGCAGCTCCCGGGGAGGGACGGAAAAACTGTTTTTT.

The V gene is TRBV19, the J gene TRBJ1-1, with 7 nucleotides matching TRBD1. The CDR3 spans 12 residues. The germline CDR1 and CDR2 sequences are LNHDA and SQIVND (reference sequence). The junction had 6 bases not matched to a gene; V was cut back by 10 bases and J by 4 bases. In nucleotides, the CDR3 is TGTGCCACCAGACAGGGCGGCACTGAAGCTTTCTTT. Protein product: CATRQGGTEAFF.

The CDR3 region is CACFPRKGKGDTEAFF. As DNA, the CDR3 is TGTGCCTGTTTTCCTCGGAAGGGAAAAGGGGACACTGAAGCTTTCTTT. V gene TRBV30 combines with J gene TRBJ1-1, with D perhaps matching TRBD1 (5 bases). V lost 6 bases and J 3 bases, leaving 23 bases between the germline ends. Germline assignment: CDR1 GTSNPN and CDR2 SVGIG (reference sequence). This CDR3 comprises 16 residues.

The chain links TRBV30 to TRBJ1-6; 7 bases are shared with TRBD1. With V trimmed by 6 bases and J by 6 bases, 5 bases remained unmatched. This CDR3 spans 13 amino acids. The germline CDR1 and CDR2 sequences are GTSNPN and SVGIG (reference sequence). The CDR3 is CACSDRFNSPLHF. The CDR3 DNA reads as TGTGCCTGCTCGGACAGGTTTAATTCACCCCTCCACTTT.

The table lists this clone with a count of one. This chain connects TRBV7-2 to TRBJ2-7; no definite D call. Trimming took 2 bases from V and 2 from J, leaving 10 bases between them. CDR3 size: 14 residues. Per germline, CDR1 SGHTA and CDR2 FQGNSA. The CDR3 region is CASSLWRFTYEQYF. CDR3 nucleotide sequence: TGTGCCAGCAGCTTATGGAGATTCACCTACGAGCAGTACTTC.

This rearrangement joins TRBV5-1 to TRBJ2-5; D unresolved. The length of the CDR3 is 13 residues. Between the trimmed V and J ends, which lost 2 bases and 5 bases, there was a span of 10 bases. Germline V gives CDR1 SGHRS, CDR2 YFSETQ. The CDR3, as DNA: TGCGCCAGCAGCTTACCTAGTGGGGAGACCCAGTACTTC. Protein sequence: CASSLPSGETQYF.

A single count supports this clone. The chain employs TRBV9 and TRBJ2-1; 12 positions agree with TRBD2. Germline CDR1 is SGDLS and CDR2 is YYNGEE. The CDR3 totals 15 residues. J gave up 6 bases and V 3 bases, and 4 bases lay outside the gene matches. This chain's CDR3 is CASSGGLAGINEQFF. In DNA, the CDR3 is TGTGCCAGCAGCGGGGGACTAGCGGGCATCAATGAGCAGTTCTTC.

The V call is TRBV13, the J call TRBJ1-1; D remains unclear. The germline V and J ends were trimmed by 3 bases and 1 base, with 3 bases remaining between them. The CDR3 consists of 12 residues. Germline lookup yields CDR1 PRHDT and CDR2 FYEKMQ (reference sequence). The CDR3 sequence: CASSLRNTEAFF. The CDR3 DNA reads as TGTGCCAGCAGCTTGAGGAACACTGAAGCTTTCTTT. The entire variable domain, with the rest obtained from reference TRBV13 and TRBJ1-1, is as follows: AAGVIQSPRHLIKEKRETATLKCYPIPRHDTVYWYQQGPGQDPQFLISFYEKMQSDKGSIPDRFSAQQFSDYHSELNMSSLELGDSALYFCASSLRNTEAFFGQGTRLTVV.

This rearrangement joins TRBV29-1 to TRBJ1-2; 10 nucleotides agree with TRBD1. Germline CDR1 SQVTM, CDR2 ANQGSEA. V gave up 5 bases and J gave up 4 bases; unmatched junction bases: 4. The CDR3 extends over 13 amino acids. The CDR3 spells CSVPTGGTYGYTF. The CDR3 nucleotides read TGCAGCGTTCCGACAGGGGGCACCTATGGCTACACCTTC.

This rearrangement joins TRBV18 to TRBJ2-1, with D possibly TRBD1 on 5 matching bases. The CDR3 loop spans 13 amino acids. The V end was cut by 6 bases, the J end by 10 bases, with 16 bases between. Germline lookup yields CDR1 KGHSH and CDR2 LQKENI. The CDR3 bases are TGTGCCAGCTCTCAGGGTGAACCCGGGGAGCAGTTCTTC. It specifies CASSQGEPGEQFF.

The table lists this clone with a count of one. This chain uses TRBV19 with TRBJ1-2; 8 bases are shared with TRBD1. The CDR3 has 15 amino acids. After removal of 5 bases from V and 2 bases from J, the junction contained 7 bases not matched to a gene. Per the germline V gene, CDR1 is LNHDA and CDR2 is SQIVND (reference sequence). The CDR3 sequence is CASSLTGQGNYGYTF. The CDR3 region has the DNA TGTGCCAGTAGTTTAACAGGACAGGGAAACTATGGCTACACCTTC.

This clone was recorded a few times. V is TRBV9 and J is TRBJ2-2; TRBD1 matches 8 bases. V dropped 2 bases and J dropped 1; count of bases not matched to a gene: 7. In germline, CDR1 is SGDLS, CDR2 YYNGEE. The CDR3 totals 17 residues. CDR3 loop: CASSVHGQGGNTGELFF. In DNA form, the CDR3 reads TGTGCCAGCAGCGTCCATGGACAGGGAGGGAACACCGGGGAGCTGTTTTTT.

This clone has at least ten counts. The CDR3 nucleotides are TGCAGCGCTCGGACAGACATGAACACTGAAGCTTTCTTT. Encoded protein: CSARTDMNTEAFF. V and J are TRBV29-1 and TRBJ1-1; maybe TRBD1 (6 bases). V was shortened by 7 bases and J by 0 bases, with 12 bases between the two germline ends. Germline values: CDR1 SQVTM, CDR2 ANQGSEA. The CDR3 covers 13 residues.

The chain is built from TRBV5-6 and TRBJ1-5; tentatively, D is TRBD1 (6 bases). The CDR3 runs to 16 residues. V dropped 2 bases and J dropped 2 bases, with 14 bases sitting between them. Germline V gene sequence: CDR1 SGHDT, CDR2 YYEEEE. The CDR3 DNA follows: TGTGCCAGCAGCTTAAGTCACAGGGTGGGCAATCAGCCCCAGCATTTT. Encoded protein: CASSLSHRVGNQPQHF.

The gene calls are TRBV19 and TRBJ1-3, with D hard to call. Germline V gives CDR1 LNHDA, CDR2 SQIVND (reference sequence). The CDR3 is 13 residues long. The V and J ends lost 7 bases and 0 bases respectively, with 7 bases between them. The CDR3 here is CASMVSSGNTIYF. The CDR3 coding sequence is TGTGCCAGTATGGTGAGCTCTGGAAACACCATATATTTT.

The chain couples TRBV21-1 to TRBJ1-1. TRBV21-1 is classified as a pseudogene. This CDR3 is 17 amino acids long. The CDR3 spells CASSKGGGRDGYTEAFF. In DNA, the CDR3 is TGTGCCAGCAGCAAAGGGGGGGGCAGGGACGGGTACACTGAAGCTTTCTTT.

This clone appeared a single time. This chain joins TRBV27 and TRBJ1-2, with D unresolved. The V end was cut by 6 bases, the J end by 6 bases, with 14 bases between. Germline CDR1 MNHEY, CDR2 SMNVEV (reference sequence). The CDR3 loop spans 13 amino acids. This CDR3 is CASRARFADGYTF. The CDR3 bases are TGTGCCAGCAGAGCCCGATTCGCGGATGGCTACACCTTC.